This is a list of T cell receptor beta chains from one sample in a study of early T cells in non-severe SARS-CoV-2 infection. Using its own MiXCR run on the 5' RACE reads, TCRdb lists one record per CDR3 protein. Found here are fewer than 80,000 distinct CDR3 sequences, almost 9% of them singletons; the top ten hold 13%. Sequencing used whole blood, obtained at baseline. All receptors derive from an adult who was a healthcare worker with PCR-confirmed SARS-CoV-2 infection or an uninfected control (not recorded which). The CDR3 runs from the conserved cysteine through the conserved F or W. Each record gives: V gene, J gene, CDR3 protein.

>TRBV7-2|TRBJ1-6
CASSPLGGQAYNSPLHF
>TRBV4-1|TRBJ1-1
CASSQGGFTEAFF
>TRBV19|TRBJ2-1
CASSIYLGQLYNEQFF
>TRBV18|TRBJ2-5
CASSRGAQETQYF
>TRBV23-1|TRBJ2-1
CASSQSRTGPCEQFF
>TRBV7-8|TRBJ2-6
CASSSNSGANVLTF
>TRBV4-2|TRBJ2-1
CASSQGPSGSALEQFF
>TRBV5-1|TRBJ2-5
CASSLDRPSQETQYF
>TRBV6-5|TRBJ2-1
CASSYSDYNEQFF
>TRBV10-3|TRBJ2-5
CAIRDPGQGAETQYF